The 18 T cell receptor beta chains below were found in one sample sequenced in a study of vaccination effects on CD4 cells after COVID-19. After expansion with viral peptide pools in the ViraFEST assay, antigen-specific CD4+ T cells were sequenced. Subsequent to approximately 11 days of culture, CD4+ T cells were isolated. Vaccinated participants had no history of SARS-CoV-2 infection and tested negative for nucleocapsid antibodies. These receptors are not linked to any known antigen. The table came from immunoSEQ multiplex PCR; TCRdb's copy has only in-frame clones and leaves some out. The repertoire holds 25,000 to 30,000 clones, with roughly 73% as singletons. Sequencing used CD4+ T cells from PBMCs cultured with HCoV-NL63 spike peptides, obtained before COVID-19 vaccination. These receptors came from a human donor who received a COVID-19 vaccine.

This clone was detected a few times. V and J are TRBV11-1 and TRBJ1-5; D possibly corresponds to TRBD1 (6 bases). The CDR3 extends over 15 amino acids. Per germline, CDR1 SGHAT and CDR2 FQDESV (reference sequence). V was shortened by 1 base and J by 4 bases, with 11 bases between the two germline ends. The CDR3 coding sequence is TGTGCCAGCAGCTTAGGAACAGGGCCAAATCAGCCCCAGCATTTT. This codes for CASSLGTGPNQPQHF.

V gene TRBV9 combines with J gene TRBJ1-1; possibly TRBD1 for D (5 bases). The V gene lost 4 bases and the J gene lost 4 bases, with 11 bases spanning the gap. Germline lookup yields CDR1 SGDLS and CDR2 YYNGEE. There are 13 residues in the CDR3. The CDR3 sequence: CASSWGDGTEAFF. CDR3 coding DNA: TGTGCCAGCAGCTGGGGGGACGGCACTGAAGCTTTCTTT.

The chain is built from TRBV5-1 and TRBJ2-7; 7 bases agree with TRBD1. V gave up 2 bases and J gave up 7 bases; unmatched junction bases: 6. Looked up from germline, CDR1 is SGHRS and CDR2 is YFSETQ. The CDR3 runs to 13 residues. The CDR3 loop is CASSFDRAWEQYF. The CDR3, as DNA: TGCGCCAGCAGCTTTGACAGGGCTTGGGAGCAGTACTTC.

The chain carries TRBV5-4 and TRBJ2-1; D uncertain. V lost 9 bases, J lost 1 base, and 14 bases lay in between. This CDR3 comprises 14 residues. Germline V CDR1 and CDR2: SGHNT, YYREEE (reference sequence). CDR3 sequence (DNA): TGTGCCACCACCGCGCCTACGTCCTACAATGAGCAGTTCTTC. It translates to CATTAPTSYNEQFF.

This chain joins TRBV18 and TRBJ1-2; TRBD1 aligns across 8 bases. The CDR3 loop spans 15 amino acids. CDR1 and CDR2 (germline): KGHSH, LQKENI. Losses at the gene ends were 6 bases for V and 5 bases for J; bases not matched to a gene: 11. CDR3 residues: CASSAFTDRAYGYTF. The CDR3 nucleotides read TGTGCCAGCTCCGCCTTTACGGACAGGGCGTATGGCTACACCTTC.

The chain has TRBV7-2 and TRBJ2-1, with 9 bases lining up with TRBD1. CDR1 and CDR2 (germline): SGHTA, FQGNSA. The CDR3 sequence is 14 residues long. V was clipped by 3 bases and J by 9 bases; unmatched bases: 6. The CDR3 protein is CASSLDRGVGEQFF. The CDR3 DNA reads TGTGCCAGCAGCTTGGACAGGGGAGTGGGTGAGCAGTTCTTC.

The V call is TRBV5-1, the J call TRBJ2-3, with D hard to call. Trimming shortened V by 2 bases and J by 3 bases, and 4 bases separated the two germline ends. This CDR3 is built from 12 residues. Per the germline V gene, CDR1 is SGHRS and CDR2 is YFSETQ. The CDR3 loop is CASSFSTDTQYF. The DNA of the CDR3 is TGCGCCAGCAGCTTTTCGACAGATACGCAGTATTTT.

V and J are TRBV5-1 and TRBJ1-5; D remains unclear. V lost 4 bases and J 8 bases, leaving 16 bases between the germline ends. Germline CDR1 reads SGHRS; CDR2 reads YFSETQ. The length of the CDR3 is 14 residues. CDR3 sequence: CASSPHGIGEPQHF. The DNA for the CDR3 is TGCGCCAGCAGCCCACACGGTATAGGTGAGCCCCAGCATTTT.

The gene calls are TRBV24-1 and TRBJ2-1; 7 nucleotides line up with TRBD1. The germline gives CDR1 KGHDR, CDR2 SFDVKD. V shed 5 bases and J 7 bases; nucleotides not matched to a gene: 7. This CDR3 is built from 14 residues. For the CDR3, the DNA is TGTGCCACCAGTGCCCAGGGACAGCGAAATGAGCAGTTCTTC. Translated, it gives CATSAQGQRNEQFF.

The chain employs TRBV4-2 and TRBJ2-4; the D is unclear. CDR1 LGHNA and CDR2 YNFKEQ come from the germline V gene. Trimming removed 0 bases at V and 0 bases at J, with 18 bases between. The CDR3 covers 19 residues. CDR3 in DNA: TGTGCCAGCAGCCAAGACCGTGGGAACGGCAAGCTAGCCAAAAACATTCAGTACTTC. Protein product: CASSQDRGNGKLAKNIQYF.

This chain links TRBV7-2 with TRBJ2-1, with a weak D call TRBD2 (6 bases). The V end lost 2 bases, the J end lost 7 bases, and 15 bases lay between the germline ends. This CDR3 is 15 amino acids long. Per the germline V gene, CDR1 is SGHTA and CDR2 is FQGNSA. The CDR3 DNA reads TGTGCCAGCAGCTTACAAGCGGCTAGCGTAAATGAGCAGTTCTTC. Translating it yields CASSLQAASVNEQFF.

This rearrangement joins TRBV5-6 to TRBJ2-7; 11 bases agree with TRBD1. CDR3 length: 14 amino acids. CDR1 and CDR2 (germline): SGHDT, YYEEEE. Trimming at V came to 4 bases and at J to 3 bases, leaving 3 bases not matched to a gene. CDR3 DNA sequence: TGTGCCAGCAGCCTCGGGACAGGGGGCTACGAGCAGTACTTC. Translation: CASSLGTGGYEQYF.

The rearrangement links TRBV5-6 to TRBJ1-2; TRBD1 aligns across 7 bases. CDR1 and CDR2 from the germline V gene are SGHDT and YYEEEE. The CDR3 totals 13 residues. V lost 7 bases, J lost 3 bases, and 6 bases stayed unmatched. The CDR3 sequence: CASAQGGDYGYTF. The CDR3 nucleotides read TGTGCCAGCGCTCAGGGGGGAGACTATGGCTACACCTTC.

The gene calls are TRBV18 and TRBJ2-7; 7 nucleotides line up with TRBD1. This CDR3 contains 14 residues. Trimming at V came to 6 bases and at J to 2 bases, leaving 7 bases not matched to a gene. Germline lookup yields CDR1 KGHSH and CDR2 LQKENI. The CDR3 nucleotides are TGTGCCAGCTCTAGGGACAGCTCCCCCTACGAGCAGTACTTC. It specifies CASSRDSSPYEQYF.

The chain links TRBV5-1 to TRBJ2-6; possibly TRBD1 for D (7 bases). Germline lookup yields CDR1 SGHRS and CDR2 YFSETQ. V was cut by 5 bases and J by 0 bases, with 18 bases left in between. The CDR3 extends over 18 amino acids. This CDR3 is CASRSGAGGISGANVLTF. The CDR3 DNA is TGCGCCAGCAGGTCGGGGGCAGGGGGGATCTCTGGGGCCAACGTCCTGACTTTC.

This clone was found once. The chain has TRBV29-1 and TRBJ2-5; tentatively, D is TRBD2 (5 bases). V was cut by 7 bases and J by 2 bases, with 20 bases left in between. Germline lookup yields CDR1 SQVTM and CDR2 ANQGSEA. The CDR3 loop spans 15 amino acids. The CDR3 DNA reads TGCAGCGCTGCGAGAGGAGGAAAAGGGCAAGAGACCCAGTACTTC. Amino acids: CSAARGGKGQETQYF.

The chain is built from TRBV10-3 and TRBJ1-1, with a weak D call TRBD1 (5 bases). The CDR3 has 16 amino acids. V lost 4 bases and J lost 4, with 19 bases in between. The germline V gene encodes CDR1 ENHRY and CDR2 SYGVKD. The CDR3 loop is CAISAHGGGTGTEAFF. The CDR3 coding sequence is TGTGCCATCAGTGCCCACGGGGGGGGGACGGGCACTGAAGCTTTCTTT.

The rearrangement uses TRBV19 and TRBJ1-5; 9 nucleotides align to TRBD1. The CDR3 sequence is 14 residues long. V shed 5 bases, J shed 7 bases, and the junction held 6 bases outside the gene matches. Germline V gene data show CDR1 as LNHDA and CDR2 as SQIVND (reference sequence). The DNA for the CDR3 is TGTGCCAGTAGTGCGGGACAGGGCATACAGCCCCAGCATTTT. Protein: CASSAGQGIQPQHF.